These T cell receptor beta chains were read from a single sample in a study of blood T cell repertoires in COVID-19. The method was immunoSEQ multiplex PCR; TCRdb's version includes in-frame clones alone and lacks a portion of them. The sample shows 320,000 or so clones, about 90% of them seen only once. The sequencing input was PBMCs or T cells enriched from blood (not recorded which). The receptors come from a woman aged 30 to 39 who had recovered from COVID-19. The CDR3 runs from the conserved cysteine through the conserved F or W. The D gene is left open where the match is weak. Only part of the rows carry a size: once, few, many, or a class if the clone is expanded.

d_gene: NA; v_gene: TRBV30; j_gene: TRBJ2-2; abundance: NA; CDR3nt: TGTGCCCGCGGCCGGGGATTGGGGTACACCGGGGAGCTGTTTTTT; CDR3aa: CARGRGLGYTGELFF
d_gene: TRBD1; v_gene: TRBV6-2/TRBV6-3; j_gene: TRBJ1-2; abundance: NA; CDR3nt: TGTGCCAGCAGTTACTTCCGACAGGGCAACTATGGCTACACCTTC; CDR3aa: CASSYFRQGNYGYTF
d_gene: NA; v_gene: TRBV7-9; j_gene: TRBJ1-2; abundance: NA; CDR3nt: TGTGCCAGCAGCTTATCCTTCAGGAATGGCTACACCTTC; CDR3aa: CASSLSFRNGYTF
d_gene: NA; v_gene: TRBV21-1; j_gene: TRBJ2-4; abundance: NA; CDR3nt: TGTGCCAGCAGCACCGACAGGCTGCTAGCCAAAAACATTCAGTACTTC; CDR3aa: CASSTDRLLAKNIQYF
d_gene: NA; v_gene: TRBV7-8; j_gene: TRBJ2-2; abundance: NA; CDR3nt: TGTGCCAGCAGGGTTTCTTCCAGGGGGAACACCGGGGAGCTGTTTTTT; CDR3aa: CASRVSSRGNTGELFF
d_gene: NA; v_gene: TRBV11-2; j_gene: TRBJ2-1; abundance: NA; CDR3nt: TGTGCCAGCAGCAGACAGACAGGCTACAATGAGCAGTTCTTC; CDR3aa: CASSRQTGYNEQFF
d_gene: NA; v_gene: TRBV4-2; j_gene: TRBJ2-7; abundance: NA; CDR3nt: TGTGCCAGCAGCCCGCGAGGGCAGGGGAGCTCCTACGAGCAGTACTTC; CDR3aa: CASSPRGQGSSYEQYF
d_gene: NA; v_gene: TRBV19; j_gene: TRBJ2-7; abundance: NA; CDR3nt: TGTGCCAGTAGTATGAGGCACGTTAACGGCGAGCAGTACTTC; CDR3aa: CASSMRHVNGEQYF
d_gene: TRBD2; v_gene: TRBV4-3; j_gene: TRBJ2-3; abundance: NA; CDR3nt: TGCGCCAGCAGCCCCGGACTAGCGGGGGCCAGGGGGACAGATACGCAGTATTTT; CDR3aa: CASSPGLAGARGTDTQYF
d_gene: NA; v_gene: TRBV6-2/TRBV6-3; j_gene: TRBJ1-1; abundance: NA; CDR3nt: TGTGCCAGCAGTAAACCTAGGAACACTGAAGCTTTCTTT; CDR3aa: CASSKPRNTEAFF
d_gene: TRBD1; v_gene: TRBV28; j_gene: TRBJ1-1; abundance: NA; CDR3nt: TGTGCCAGCAGTCCCAGGACAGGCGTAGCTGTAGCTTTCTTT; CDR3aa: CASSPRTGVAVAFF
d_gene: NA; v_gene: TRBV7-9; j_gene: TRBJ1-1; abundance: once; CDR3nt: TGTGCCAGCAGCCAAGACAGGACGGCTTTCTTT; CDR3aa: CASSQDRTAFF
d_gene: TRBD2; v_gene: TRBV9; j_gene: TRBJ2-7; abundance: NA; CDR3nt: TGTGCCAGCAGCCTCGGAACGGGAGGAGAGCAGTACTTC; CDR3aa: CASSLGTGGEQYF
d_gene: NA; v_gene: TRBV19; j_gene: TRBJ1-5; abundance: NA; CDR3nt: TGTGCCAGTACCCCGGGGTCCCATAGCAATCAGCCCCAGCATTTT; CDR3aa: CASTPGSHSNQPQHF
d_gene: TRBD1; v_gene: TRBV5-8; j_gene: TRBJ1-2; abundance: NA; CDR3nt: TGTGCCAGCAGCCCAGACTCACGACAGGGTCTTTACTATGGCTACACCTTC; CDR3aa: CASSPDSRQGLYYGYTF
d_gene: NA; v_gene: TRBV27; j_gene: TRBJ2-7; abundance: NA; CDR3nt: TGTGCCAGCAGATTCCTTGGGGACATCTCCTACGAGCAGTACTTC; CDR3aa: CASRFLGDISYEQYF
d_gene: TRBD1; v_gene: TRBV24-1; j_gene: TRBJ2-3; abundance: NA; CDR3nt: TGTGCCACCAGTGCCCGGGACAGATCCACAGATACGCAGTATTTT; CDR3aa: CATSARDRSTDTQYF
d_gene: NA; v_gene: TRBV7-9; j_gene: TRBJ1-2; abundance: NA; CDR3nt: TGTGCCAGCAGCTCGAATAACAGGTTCTATGGCTACACCTTC; CDR3aa: CASSSNNRFYGYTF
d_gene: NA; v_gene: TRBV18; j_gene: TRBJ2-6; abundance: NA; CDR3nt: TGTGCCAGCTCACCACCCGGGGGGCGCGGTACTGGGGCCAACGTCCTGACTTTC; CDR3aa: CASSPPGGRGTGANVLTF
d_gene: TRBD1; v_gene: TRBV14; j_gene: TRBJ2-2; abundance: NA; CDR3nt: TGTGCCAGCAGCCAAGACGACAGGGGTCGTAACGGGGAGCTGTTTTTT; CDR3aa: CASSQDDRGRNGELFF
d_gene: NA; v_gene: TRBV2; j_gene: TRBJ2-3; abundance: NA; CDR3nt: TGTGCCAGCAGTGGGCAATCAGATACGCAGTATTTT; CDR3aa: CASSGQSDTQYF
d_gene: TRBD1; v_gene: TRBV28; j_gene: TRBJ2-3; abundance: NA; CDR3nt: TGTGCCAGCAGTTTATCCCTTGGACAGGGGAGTGTGACAGATACGCAGTATTTT; CDR3aa: CASSLSLGQGSVTDTQYF
d_gene: TRBD1; v_gene: TRBV28; j_gene: TRBJ1-5; abundance: NA; CDR3nt: TGTGCCAGCAGTTCCATCGACAGGGACGATCAGCCCCAGCATTTT; CDR3aa: CASSSIDRDDQPQHF
d_gene: NA; v_gene: TRBV4-2; j_gene: TRBJ2-7; abundance: NA; CDR3nt: TGTGCCAGCAGCACCGGGACTCACTCCTCGTACGAGCAGTACTTC; CDR3aa: CASSTGTHSSYEQYF
d_gene: NA; v_gene: TRBV27; j_gene: TRBJ1-1; abundance: NA; CDR3nt: TGTGCCAGCAGCCCGGACAGCATGAACACTGAAGCTTTCTTT; CDR3aa: CASSPDSMNTEAFF
d_gene: NA; v_gene: TRBV24-1; j_gene: TRBJ1-5; abundance: NA; CDR3nt: TGTGCCACCAGTGACCCAGAGGGTGGCAATCAGCCCCAGCATTTT; CDR3aa: CATSDPEGGNQPQHF
d_gene: NA; v_gene: TRBV7-2; j_gene: TRBJ1-2; abundance: NA; CDR3nt: TGTGCCAGCAGCTGGAAGCCCCCTGGAGGGTACTTC; CDR3aa: CASSWKPPGGYF
d_gene: TRBD1; v_gene: TRBV6-6; j_gene: TRBJ1-1; abundance: once; CDR3nt: TGTGCCAGCAGTTACCCCGGGGTGGCAGGGGGCACTGAAGCTTTCTTT; CDR3aa: CASSYPGVAGGTEAFF
d_gene: TRBD1; v_gene: TRBV5-1; j_gene: TRBJ1-2; abundance: NA; CDR3nt: TGCGCCAGCAGCTCCCTAAAATCAGACAGGGGTGATGGCTACACCTTC; CDR3aa: CASSSLKSDRGDGYTF
d_gene: TRBD2; v_gene: TRBV11-1; j_gene: TRBJ2-3; abundance: NA; CDR3nt: TGTGCCAGCGGAAAAGCGGGGGGTAGCACAGATACGCAGTATTTT; CDR3aa: CASGKAGGSTDTQYF
d_gene: TRBD2; v_gene: TRBV6-5; j_gene: TRBJ2-3; abundance: NA; CDR3nt: TGTGCCAGCAGTTTAGCGGGGGGCAGCACAGATACGCAGTATTTT; CDR3aa: CASSLAGGSTDTQYF
d_gene: TRBD1; v_gene: TRBV6-5; j_gene: TRBJ2-5; abundance: NA; CDR3nt: TGTGCCAGCAGTTATCCGGACAGGAAAGCTAGAGTGACCCAGTACTTC; CDR3aa: CASSYPDRKARVTQYF
d_gene: NA; v_gene: TRBV4-3; j_gene: TRBJ1-4; abundance: once; CDR3nt: TGCGCCAGCAGCCAAGACAGGGGTAATGAAAAACTGTTTTTT; CDR3aa: CASSQDRGNEKLFF
d_gene: TRBD1; v_gene: TRBV9; j_gene: TRBJ2-7; abundance: NA; CDR3nt: TGTGCCAGCACCCCTAGGGACAGGGGGATGTATGAGCAGTACTTC; CDR3aa: CASTPRDRGMYEQYF
d_gene: NA; v_gene: TRBV12-3/TRBV12-4; j_gene: TRBJ2-7; abundance: NA; CDR3nt: TGTGCCAGCAGTTTAAGGCAGGGTAACGAGCAGTACTTC; CDR3aa: CASSLRQGNEQYF
d_gene: NA; v_gene: TRBV28; j_gene: TRBJ2-6; abundance: NA; CDR3nt: TGTGCCAGCAGCTCTGGGGCAGCTGGGGCCAACGTCCTGACTTTC; CDR3aa: CASSSGAAGANVLTF
d_gene: TRBD1; v_gene: TRBV18; j_gene: TRBJ2-1; abundance: NA; CDR3nt: TGTGCCAGCTCAGGGACAGACCAGGGCAATGAGCAGTTCTTC; CDR3aa: CASSGTDQGNEQFF
d_gene: TRBD1; v_gene: TRBV4-3; j_gene: TRBJ1-2; abundance: NA; CDR3nt: TGCGCCAGCAGCCACCTGGACAGGGAGCCTTACTTTAACTATGGCTACACCTTC; CDR3aa: CASSHLDREPYFNYGYTF
d_gene: NA; v_gene: TRBV30; j_gene: TRBJ1-4; abundance: few; CDR3nt: TGTGCCTGGAGTGGAGGGGGAACTGAAAAACTGTTTTTT; CDR3aa: CAWSGGGTEKLFF
d_gene: NA; v_gene: TRBV6-5; j_gene: TRBJ1-5; abundance: NA; CDR3nt: TGTGCCAGCAGTCCCGGTAGAGTGGGCAATCAGCCCCAGCATTTT; CDR3aa: CASSPGRVGNQPQHF
d_gene: NA; v_gene: TRBV21-1; j_gene: TRBJ2-7; abundance: NA; CDR3nt: TGTGCCAGCAGCAAAATGATGGGACAGGGGGCATACGAGCAGTACTTC; CDR3aa: CASSKMMGQGAYEQYF
d_gene: NA; v_gene: TRBV20-1; j_gene: TRBJ2-5; abundance: NA; CDR3nt: TGCAGTGCTAGTCCCACTCAAGAGACCCAGTACTTC; CDR3aa: CSASPTQETQYF
d_gene: NA; v_gene: TRBV5-8; j_gene: TRBJ1-3; abundance: NA; CDR3nt: TGTGCCAGCAGCGCGCGACAGTTCTTCTCTGGAAACACCATATATTTT; CDR3aa: CASSARQFFSGNTIYF
d_gene: NA; v_gene: TRBV7-2; j_gene: TRBJ2-2; abundance: NA; CDR3nt: TGTGCCAGCAGCAACCCGCGAAACACCGGGGAGCTGTTTTTT; CDR3aa: CASSNPRNTGELFF
d_gene: NA; v_gene: TRBV7-2; j_gene: TRBJ1-1; abundance: NA; CDR3nt: TGTGCCAGCAGCTTTTACGGTGACAGGAAAGCTTTCTTT; CDR3aa: CASSFYGDRKAFF
d_gene: NA; v_gene: TRBV7-7; j_gene: TRBJ2-2; abundance: NA; CDR3nt: TGTGCCAGCAGCCCAGCGAAGGGGGGGACCGGGGAGCTGTTTTTT; CDR3aa: CASSPAKGGTGELFF
d_gene: TRBD2; v_gene: TRBV27; j_gene: TRBJ2-7; abundance: NA; CDR3nt: TGTGCCAGCAGTTCTGGGCTAGCGGGGGGGCTACACGAGCAGTACTTC; CDR3aa: CASSSGLAGGLHEQYF
d_gene: NA; v_gene: TRBV7-9; j_gene: TRBJ1-6; abundance: NA; CDR3nt: TGTGCCAGCAGCTTAGAAATGGGCGGGGATTCACCCCTCCACTTT; CDR3aa: CASSLEMGGDSPLHF
d_gene: TRBD1; v_gene: TRBV25-1; j_gene: TRBJ2-7; abundance: NA; CDR3nt: TGTGCCAGCAGGCACACAGGGGCGCACGAGCAGTACTTC; CDR3aa: CASRHTGAHEQYF
d_gene: NA; v_gene: TRBV6-1; j_gene: TRBJ2-7; abundance: NA; CDR3nt: TGTGCCAGCAGTGAAGGGCGGTCCTACGAGCAGTACTTC; CDR3aa: CASSEGRSYEQYF
d_gene: NA; v_gene: TRBV4-3; j_gene: TRBJ1-1; abundance: NA; CDR3nt: TGCGCCAGCAGCCAAGATATACAGGGAAACACTGAAGCTTTCTTT; CDR3aa: CASSQDIQGNTEAFF
d_gene: NA; v_gene: TRBV6-5; j_gene: TRBJ2-7; abundance: once; CDR3nt: TGTGCCAGCTACGAGAGTCGGACAGCAGCCTACGAGCAGTACTTC; CDR3aa: CASYESRTAAYEQYF